One and the same sample provided the 28 T cell receptor beta chains below, sequenced in a study of beta chain features in type 1 diabetes. Their cognate antigens are unknown. Every isolated RNA sample was fully reverse transcribed, so sequencing captured expressed TCRB transcripts. The protocol was immunoSEQ multiplex PCR, while the TCRdb copy is restricted to in-frame clones and leaves out a portion. The repertoire has some 360,000 clones, 9.6% of them found once; the top ten carry over 0.45%. Study-wide results and caveats: All four CD4+ subsets from Type 1 diabetes patients carried moderately but significantly shorter TCRB CDR3s.

The sample comprised central memory CD4+ T cells from blood. The receptors shown here come from a man in his thirties or forties with type 1 diabetes.

This clone was detected only a few times. V gene TRBV11-2 combines with J gene TRBJ1-2, with 7 bases identical to TRBD1. V lost 5 bases and J lost 5; bases outside the gene matches: 8. Per germline, CDR1 SGHAT and CDR2 FQNNGV. The CDR3 loop spans 14 amino acids. CDR3 nucleotide sequence: TGTGCCAGCAGCCAAATTGGGACAGCTTATGGCTACACCTTC. This codes for CASSQIGTAYGYTF.

The rearrangement joins TRBV19 to TRBJ2-1; D gene uncertain. Trimming took off 3 bases at V and 9 bases at J, with 12 bases between the two ends. Germline V lookup: CDR1 LNHDA, CDR2 SQIVND (reference sequence). The CDR3 is 13 amino acids. The CDR3, as DNA: TGTGCCAGTAGTATCCCATTAGCCGGTGAGCAGTTCTTC. Protein sequence: CASSIPLAGEQFF.

The V gene is TRBV4-2, the J gene TRBJ2-5; weak D call: TRBD2 (5 bases). Trimming removed 1 base at V and 2 bases at J, with 11 bases between. CDR3 size: 15 residues. The germline CDR1 and CDR2 sequences are LGHNA and YNFKEQ. The CDR3 sequence is CASSQVSGDQETQYF. The CDR3 DNA sequence: TGTGCCAGCAGCCAAGTTTCCGGGGATCAAGAGACCCAGTACTTC.

This clone was counted between two and nine times. The rearrangement joins TRBV4-2 to TRBJ1-3, with a possible D match to TRBD1 (5 bases). This CDR3 has 15 amino acids. The germline gives CDR1 LGHNA, CDR2 YNFKEQ. Trimming pared 2 bases from V and 4 bases from J, leaving 12 bases between. CDR3 sequence: CASSQQSTDGNTIYF. CDR3 nucleotides: TGTGCCAGCAGCCAACAATCGACAGACGGAAACACCATATATTTT.

V usage is TRBV27 and J usage is TRBJ2-7; D may correspond to TRBD1 or TRBD2 (6 bases each). The V end was cut by 4 bases, the J end by 4 bases, with 17 bases between. The V gene's germline CDR1 is MNHEY and CDR2 SMNVEV (reference sequence). The CDR3 runs 15 residues. The chain's CDR3 is CASSSITGTPYEQYF. CDR3 coding DNA: TGTGCCAGCAGTTCCATTACAGGGACTCCTTACGAGCAGTACTTC.

This clone was recorded a few times. This chain's CDR3 is CASGQEGQGVTDTQYF. CDR3 DNA: TGCGCCAGCGGCCAGGAAGGACAGGGGGTGACAGATACGCAGTATTTT. The chain recombines TRBV5-1 with TRBJ2-3; 10 bases map to TRBD1. V lost 7 bases, J lost 3 bases, and 11 bases stayed unmatched. The CDR3 extends over 16 amino acids. Germline V lookup: CDR1 SGHRS, CDR2 YFSETQ.

The chain is built from TRBV6-4 and TRBJ2-1; TRBD1 matches at 8 bases. Trimming took 5 bases from V and 8 from J; bases not matched to a gene: 20. CDR1 and CDR2 (germline): MRHNA, SNTAGT. The CDR3 runs to 18 residues. The CDR3 here is CASSSMGRGRGLSDEQFF. Here the CDR3 DNA reads TGTGCCAGCAGTTCGATGGGTAGGGGCAGGGGGCTTTCGGATGAGCAGTTCTTC.

This clone was detected a few times. The V call is TRBV19, the J call TRBJ2-2, with TRBD1 identical over 9 bases. Germline V lookup: CDR1 LNHDA, CDR2 SQIVND (reference sequence). This CDR3 contains 14 residues. Trimming took 7 bases from V and 5 from J; bases not matched to a gene: 5. The CDR3 is CASNPGQGTGELFF. In DNA, the CDR3 is TGTGCCAGTAACCCCGGACAGGGGACCGGGGAGCTGTTTTTT.

Only a few counts were recorded for this clone. The chain links TRBV10-1 to TRBJ2-7; 8 nucleotides agree with TRBD1. This CDR3 has 13 amino acids. Germline V gene lookup returns CDR1 WNHNN and CDR2 SYGVQD (reference sequence). With 8 bases clipped from V and 1 base from J, the junction kept 4 bases outside the gene matches. The CDR3 protein is CASVGQGSYEQYF. CDR3 sequence (DNA): TGCGCCAGCGTCGGACAGGGATCCTACGAGCAGTACTTC.

V and J are TRBV7-9 and TRBJ1-1; TRBD1 matches 7 bases. After removal of 0 bases from V and 0 bases from J, the junction contained 7 bases not matched to a gene. The germline gives CDR1 SEHNR, CDR2 FQNEAQ (reference sequence). The CDR3 runs 17 residues. CDR3 DNA sequence: TGTGCCAGCAGCTTAGCTCCTGGACAGGTCATGAACACTGAAGCTTTCTTT. Amino acids: CASSLAPGQVMNTEAFF.

As concerns this clone: Other DNA variants within this sample encode the same CDR3. CDR3 sequence reads: CASRGSNQPQHF. CDR3 nucleotide sequence: TGTGCCAGCAGGGGTAGCAATCAGCCCCAGCATTTT. The V and J genes are TRBV28 and TRBJ1-5; no clear D gene. Trimming stripped 6 bases from V and 0 bases from J, with 3 bases between. This CDR3 contains 12 residues. Germline CDR1 and CDR2: MDHEN and SYDVKM.

This clone was picked up a small number of times. V gene TRBV9 combines with J gene TRBJ2-1, with D unclear. Germline V gives CDR1 SGDLS, CDR2 YYNGEE. Trimming took off 0 bases at V and 4 bases at J, with 5 bases between the two ends. The CDR3 sequence is 13 residues long. The CDR3 sequence: CASSVAPYNEQFF. CDR3 DNA: TGTGCCAGCAGCGTAGCCCCATACAATGAGCAGTTCTTC.

This clone has a handful of counts. The V call is TRBV30, the J call TRBJ2-7; 9 nucleotides align to TRBD2. Germline values: CDR1 GTSNPN, CDR2 SVGIG (reference sequence). With 2 bases clipped from V and 4 bases from J, the junction kept 0 bases outside the gene matches. This CDR3 has 12 residues. The CDR3 sequence is CAWSTSGYEQYF. The CDR3 DNA sequence: TGTGCCTGGAGTACTAGCGGGTACGAGCAGTACTTC.

The DNA for the CDR3 is TGTGCCAGCAGCTTAGATCTCTTGAACACTGAAGCTTTCTTT. Its translation: CASSLDLLNTEAFF. V is TRBV11-1 and J is TRBJ1-1; D is uncertain. Trimming shortened V by 1 base and J by 0 bases, and 6 bases separated the two germline ends. This CDR3 region has 14 residues. Germline assignment: CDR1 SGHAT and CDR2 FQDESV (reference sequence).

This clone was detected many times. CDR3 region: CASSSTGTWVDKQFF. The CDR3, as DNA: TGTGCCAGCAGTTCCACCGGGACCTGGGTCGATAAGCAGTTCTTC. This chain links TRBV7-9 with TRBJ2-1; D could derive from TRBD1 or TRBD2 (5 bases each). V gave up 6 bases and J gave up 11 bases, with 23 bases separating them. The germline V gene has CDR1 SEHNR and CDR2 FQNEAQ (reference sequence). CDR3 length: 15 amino acids.

The V call is TRBV10-3, the J call TRBJ1-5, with TRBD1 as a possible D gene (6 bases). The V gene's germline CDR1 is ENHRY and CDR2 SYGVKD. V was pared by 6 bases and J by 7 bases, with 16 bases between. There are 14 residues in the CDR3. CDR3 sequence: CAIRSRQVGQPQHF. Here the CDR3 DNA reads TGTGCCATCAGATCCCGACAGGTGGGGCAGCCCCAGCATTTT.

The V gene is TRBV7-2, the J gene TRBJ2-7; no firm D call. The CDR3 covers 12 residues. Germline V gives CDR1 SGHTA, CDR2 FQGNSA. Trimming shortened V by 8 bases and J by 7 bases, and 15 bases separated the two germline ends. This CDR3 is CASGRWIGEQYF. The CDR3 DNA reads TGTGCCAGCGGCCGGTGGATTGGTGAGCAGTACTTC.

The V and J genes are TRBV19 and TRBJ2-1; a weak D match, TRBD2 (5 bases). Germline loops: CDR1 LNHDA, CDR2 SQIVND (reference sequence). The CDR3 covers 15 residues. V dropped 5 bases and J dropped 0 bases, with 11 bases sitting between them. DNA for the CDR3: TGTGCCAGTAGTGGCCAGCGGAACTCCTACAATGAGCAGTTCTTC. Translation gives CASSGQRNSYNEQFF.

The chain's CDR3 is CASSVDTEAFF. As DNA, the CDR3 is TGTGCCAGCAGTGTTGATACTGAAGCTTTCTTT. V gene TRBV25-1 combines with J gene TRBJ1-1; no clear D gene. CDR1 MGHDK and CDR2 SYGVNS come from the germline V gene. This CDR3 has 11 amino acids. The V and J ends lost 4 bases and 5 bases respectively, with 5 bases between them.

The chain recombines TRBV5-1 with TRBJ2-3; 11 positions agree with TRBD2. Germline CDR1 reads SGHRS; CDR2 reads YFSETQ. The junction had 6 bases not matched to a gene; V was cut back by 2 bases and J by 4 bases. This CDR3 is built from 16 residues. The CDR3 is CASSLLAGGPPDTQYF. The CDR3 DNA follows: TGCGCCAGCAGCTTATTAGCGGGAGGGCCCCCAGATACGCAGTATTTT.

The table lists this clone with many counts. The chain recombines TRBV5-1 with TRBJ1-4; no reliable D call. Trimming cost V 0 bases and J 5 bases, with 17 bases left between them. Germline V gives CDR1 SGHRS, CDR2 YFSETQ. This CDR3 has 17 residues. The CDR3 DNA reads TGCGCCAGCAGCTTGGCCGGCACCGCGGCCCCAAATGAAAAACTGTTTTTT. Amino acids: CASSLAGTAAPNEKLFF.

This clone was recorded many times. This chain uses TRBV7-2 with TRBJ2-1; D is possibly TRBD1 or TRBD2 (5 bases each). This CDR3 has 15 residues. The ends were cut back, 5 bases at V and 6 bases at J, with 17 bases in the middle. CDR1 and CDR2 (germline): SGHTA, FQGNSA. The CDR3 reads CASSPLGALRNEQFF. The CDR3 nucleotides are TGTGCCAGCAGCCCTCTCGGGGCTCTACGCAATGAGCAGTTCTTC. Full variable domain (rest looked up from reference TRBV7-2 and TRBJ2-1): GAGVSQSPSNKVTEKGKDVELRCDPISGHTALYWYRQSLGQGLEFLIYFQGNSAPDKSGLPSDRFSAERTGGSVSTLTIQRTQQEDSAVYLCASSPLGALRNEQFFGPGTRLTVL.

This clone was observed many times. This rearrangement joins TRBV5-1 to TRBJ1-1; D is unclear. V lost 0 bases, J lost 5 bases, and 8 bases lay in between. The CDR3 loop spans 13 amino acids. The V gene's germline CDR1 is SGHRS and CDR2 YFSETQ. The DNA of the CDR3 is TGCGCCAGCAGCTTGGAACGGCAGACTGAAGCTTTCTTT. Its protein product is CASSLERQTEAFF.

Note on this clone: Additional DNA sequences in this sample encode the identical CDR3. The V call is TRBV6-6, the J call TRBJ2-3; the D gene is possibly TRBD1 (5 bases). This CDR3 has 12 amino acids. Between the trimmed V and J ends, which lost 4 bases and 5 bases, there was a span of 7 bases. CDR1 MNHNY and CDR2 SVGAGI come from the germline V gene (reference sequence). CDR3 sequence: CASSSQGDTQYF. Here the CDR3 DNA reads TGTGCCAGCAGTTCCCAGGGAGATACGCAGTATTTT.

This clone occurred a few times. This chain connects TRBV5-1 to TRBJ2-3, with D unclear. Trimming stripped 0 bases from V and 0 bases from J, with 17 bases between. Germline V gene sequence: CDR1 SGHRS, CDR2 YFSETQ. This CDR3 is 18 amino acids long. In nucleotides, the CDR3 is TGCGCCAGCAGCTTGGAGTTGTCGAGTTTTACTAGCACAGATACGCAGTATTTT. Its translation is CASSLELSSFTSTDTQYF.

The chain is built from TRBV5-1 and TRBJ2-7, with 9 bases identical to TRBD1. The CDR3 has 15 residues. Germline-derived CDR1 and CDR2 are SGHRS and YFSETQ. Losses at the gene ends were 3 bases for V and 2 bases for J; bases not matched to a gene: 6. The CDR3 is CASSSGQGIPYEQYF. For the CDR3, the DNA is TGCGCCAGCAGCTCGGGACAGGGTATTCCCTACGAGCAGTACTTC. Filled out from reference TRBV5-1 and TRBJ2-7, the complete variable domain reads KAGVTQTPRYLIKTRGQQVTLSCSPISGHRSVSWYQQTPGQGLQFLFEYFSETQRNKGNFPGRFSGRQFSNSRSEMNVSTLELGDSALYLCASSSGQGIPYEQYFGPGTRLTVT.

This chain uses TRBV30 with TRBJ2-1, with a possible D match to TRBD2 (6 bases). The CDR3 has 13 amino acids. Trimming removed 4 bases at V and 5 bases at J, with 12 bases between. CDR1 and CDR2 (germline): GTSNPN, SVGIG (reference sequence). The CDR3 nucleotides are TGTGCCTGGATAGGGACTGGACACAATGAGCAGTTCTTC. Translated, it gives CAWIGTGHNEQFF.

The table lists this clone with a few counts. The chain employs TRBV6-6 and TRBJ1-1, with TRBD1 matching 8 bases. The V gene's germline CDR1 is MNHNY and CDR2 SVGAGI (reference sequence). Trimming cost V 6 bases and J 6 bases; bases outside gene matches: 6. This CDR3 has 13 residues. This CDR3 reads CASRPWTGSEAFF. The CDR3 region has the DNA TGTGCCAGCAGACCATGGACAGGGTCTGAAGCTTTCTTT.